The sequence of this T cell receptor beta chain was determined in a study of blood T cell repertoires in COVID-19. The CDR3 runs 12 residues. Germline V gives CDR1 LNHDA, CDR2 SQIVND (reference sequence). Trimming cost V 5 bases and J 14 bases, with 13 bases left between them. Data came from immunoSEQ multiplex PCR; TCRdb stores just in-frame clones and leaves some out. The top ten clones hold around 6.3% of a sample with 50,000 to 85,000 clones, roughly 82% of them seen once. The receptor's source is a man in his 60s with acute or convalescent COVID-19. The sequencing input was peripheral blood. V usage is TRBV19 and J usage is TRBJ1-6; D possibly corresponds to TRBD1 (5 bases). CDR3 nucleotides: TGTGCCAGTAGTCCCCTTCAGGGCGCCCTCCACTTT. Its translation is CASSPLQGALHF.